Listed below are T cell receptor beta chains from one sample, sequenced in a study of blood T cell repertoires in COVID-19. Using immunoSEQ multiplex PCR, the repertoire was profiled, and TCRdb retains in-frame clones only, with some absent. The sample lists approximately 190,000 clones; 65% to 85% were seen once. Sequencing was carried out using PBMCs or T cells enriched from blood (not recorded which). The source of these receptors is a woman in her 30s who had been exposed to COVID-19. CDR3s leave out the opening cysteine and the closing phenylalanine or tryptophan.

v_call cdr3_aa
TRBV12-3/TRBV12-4 ASSLGPGGYT
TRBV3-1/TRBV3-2 ASSQDENVGSSSYEQY
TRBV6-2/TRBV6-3 ASRPLGTSGETQY
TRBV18 ASSPGPGGAGTEAF
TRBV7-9 ASSSRVVRNEQF
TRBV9 ASRPPSGNTEAF
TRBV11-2 ASSPPRRRWNTEAF
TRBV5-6 ASSLGTGTEAF
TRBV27 ASSFRDLGEQF
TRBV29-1 SVGRVQANTEAF